The 17 T cell receptor beta chains below all came from one sample that was sequenced in a study of blood T cell repertoires in COVID-19. Repertoires were generated with immunoSEQ multiplex PCR, while TCRdb's copy carries only in-frame clones and drops some. The sample yields more than 70,000 clones, 80% to 90% seen once. Sequencing was performed on peripheral blood. The receptors shown here come from a man in his 60s with acute or convalescent COVID-19.

The chain is built from TRBV19 and TRBJ1-2; 8 positions agree with TRBD1. Germline values: CDR1 LNHDA, CDR2 SQIVND (reference sequence). J was trimmed by 0 bases and V by 8 bases; bases with no gene match: 11. This CDR3 region has 16 residues. The CDR3 loop reads CASLRADRATNYGYTF. For the CDR3, the DNA is TGTGCCAGTTTAAGGGCGGACAGGGCCACTAACTATGGCTACACCTTC.

This chain connects TRBV1 to TRBJ2-1; the table's D gene call, TRBD2, was not cross checked with the DNA. TRBV1 is designated a pseudogene. CDR3 length equals 19 residues. Written as DNA, the CDR3 is TGCACCAGCAGCCAAGCTCGGGGGCGTGCGGGAGGACCATACAATGAGCAGTTCTTC. Protein: CTSSQARGRAGGPYNEQFF.

The chain joins TRBV6-6 to TRBJ1-1; 8 bases are a match to TRBD1. Germline V gene lookup returns CDR1 MNHNY and CDR2 SVGAGI (reference sequence). This CDR3 contains 11 residues. The J segment lost 7 bases and the V segment lost 6 bases, leaving 1 base of the junction unmatched. Written as DNA, the CDR3 is TGTGCCAGCAGGACAGGGGTTGAAGCTTTCTTT. It codes for CASRTGVEAFF.

V and J are TRBV6-1 and TRBJ1-1, with D unclear. Germline V gene data show CDR1 as MNHNS and CDR2 as SASEGT. The CDR3 totals 14 residues. V lost 2 bases to trimming and J lost 5 bases, with 12 bases between them. CDR3 nucleotides: TGTGCCAGCAGTGAAATGGGGAGGCGGACTGAAGCTTTCTTT. Protein sequence: CASSEMGRRTEAFF.

The chain employs TRBV6-2 or TRBV6-3 and TRBJ1-2; TRBD1 matches at 7 bases. The germline gives CDR1 MNHEY, CDR2 SVGEGT. This CDR3 has 14 amino acids. V was clipped by 5 bases and J by 2 bases; unmatched bases: 5. The CDR3 coding sequence is TGTGCCAGCAGTGACCAGGGACAGAACTATGGCTACACCTTC. It codes for CASSDQGQNYGYTF.

The chain employs TRBV3-1 (or the pseudogene TRBV3-2) and TRBJ1-2; the match to TRBD1 covers 8 bases. V lost 4 bases to trimming and J lost 12 bases; unmatched junction nucleotides: 7. The CDR3 extends over 12 amino acids. Germline V gives CDR1 LGHDT, CDR2 YNNKEL (reference sequence). The CDR3 here is CASSLRTGRNTF. The CDR3 DNA sequence: TGTGCCAGCAGCCTCCGGACAGGGAGAAACACCTTC.

The chain uses TRBV28 and TRBJ2-2; 8 nucleotides align to TRBD1. Germline trimming cut 7 bases from V and 6 bases from J; bases unmatched to any gene: 10. The CDR3 sequence is 15 residues long. Germline loops: CDR1 MDHEN, CDR2 SYDVKM. Here the CDR3 reads CASNGRGQGAGELFF. CDR3 DNA: TGTGCCAGCAATGGCCGCGGACAGGGAGCCGGGGAGCTGTTTTTT.

The chain links TRBV18 to TRBJ1-2; D gene unclear. The germline V gene encodes CDR1 KGHSH and CDR2 LQKENI. The CDR3 has 12 residues. Trimming shortened V by 2 bases and J by 8 bases, and 9 bases separated the two germline ends. The CDR3 DNA sequence: TGTGCCAGCTCACCATATAGCAGCGGCTACACCTTC. Protein product: CASSPYSSGYTF.

The V and J genes are TRBV6-6 and TRBJ2-3, with D hard to call. The germline CDR1 and CDR2 sequences are MNHNY and SVGAGI (reference sequence). Trimming took off 4 bases at V and 0 bases at J, with 8 bases between the two ends. The length of the CDR3 is 14 residues. The CDR3 reads CASSLWRSTDTQYF. Written as DNA, the CDR3 is TGTGCCAGCAGTTTATGGCGGAGCACAGATACGCAGTATTTT.

The V call is TRBV7-2, the J call TRBJ2-5; 10 bases match TRBD1. J was trimmed by 4 bases and V by 5 bases; bases with no gene match: 1. Germline lookup yields CDR1 SGHTA and CDR2 FQGNSA. CDR3 length equals 13 residues. The CDR3 protein is CASSGTGVETQYF. The CDR3 DNA reads TGTGCCAGCAGCGGGACAGGGGTAGAGACCCAGTACTTC. The full variable domain, completed using reference TRBV7-2 and TRBJ2-5, is GAGVSQSPSNKVTEKGKDVELRCDPISGHTALYWYRQSLGQGLEFLIYFQGNSAPDKSGLPSDRFSAERTGGSVSTLTIQRTQQEDSAVYLCASSGTGVETQYFGPGTRLLVL.

The genes are TRBV11-2 and TRBJ1-3, with 9 bases matching TRBD1. The ends lost 4 bases at V and 4 bases at J; junction bases unmatched: 5. Germline CDR1 SGHAT, CDR2 FQNNGV. This CDR3 region has 15 residues. The DNA of the CDR3 is TGTGCCAGCAGCTCGGACAGGGGATACGGAAACACCATATATTTT. Residues: CASSSDRGYGNTIYF.

V usage is TRBV12-3 or TRBV12-4 and J usage is TRBJ2-2; D is unresolved. V dropped 10 bases and J dropped 1 base, with 7 bases sitting between them. CDR3 length: 12 residues. CDR3 in amino acids: CATGMNTGELFF. DNA of the CDR3: TGTGCCACCGGTATGAACACCGGGGAGCTGTTTTTT.

The V gene is TRBV7-2, the J gene TRBJ1-1, with D uncertain. Trimming removed 3 bases from V and 4 bases from J, with 6 bases in between. The CDR3 contains 12 residues. In germline, CDR1 is SGHTA, CDR2 FQGNSA. As DNA, the CDR3 is TGTGCCAGCAGCTTTGTAGTCACTGAAGCTTTCTTT. This codes for CASSFVVTEAFF.

This chain connects TRBV4-2 to TRBJ2-1; D possibly corresponds to TRBD2 (6 bases). This CDR3 is built from 14 residues. Trimming cost V 1 base and J 10 bases, with 14 bases left between them. CDR1 is LGHNA, CDR2 YNFKEQ, per germline. CDR3 in amino acids: CASSQAGSRGEQFF. CDR3 nucleotide sequence: TGTGCCAGCAGCCAAGCCGGGAGTCGAGGCGAGCAGTTCTTC.

The chain is built from TRBV2 and TRBJ1-6, with TRBD1 as a possible D gene (5 bases). Trimming removed 7 bases from V and 5 bases from J, with 12 bases in between. Per germline, CDR1 SNHLY and CDR2 FYNNEI. The CDR3 spans 14 residues. The CDR3 bases are TGTGCCAGCACGTACGAGACAGATAATTCACCCCTCCACTTT. This translates into CASTYETDNSPLHF.

The chain joins TRBV19 to TRBJ1-1, with 8 bases fitting TRBD1. This CDR3 has 15 residues. Unmatched junction bases numbered 3, after V lost 2 bases and J lost 1 base. CDR1 is LNHDA, CDR2 SQIVND, per germline (reference sequence). CDR3: CASSIRDRGNTEAFF. For the CDR3, the DNA is TGTGCCAGTAGTATAAGAGACAGGGGGAACACTGAAGCTTTCTTT. Complete variable domain (other parts from reference TRBV19 and TRBJ1-1): DGGITQSPKYLFRKEGQNVTLSCEQNLNHDAMYWYRQDPGQGLRLIYYSQIVNDFQKGDIAEGYSVSREKKESFPLTVTSAQKNPTAFYLCASSIRDRGNTEAFFGQGTRLTVV.

The CDR3 bases are TGTGCCAGCTCCCAGTGGGGGACAGGGGTCAATGAGCAGTTCTTC. Amino acids: CASSQWGTGVNEQFF. This chain uses TRBV6-5 with TRBJ2-1; 10 bases are shared with TRBD1. Germline CDR1 is MNHEY and CDR2 is SVGAGI. There are 15 residues in the CDR3. The J segment lost 6 bases and the V segment lost 8 bases, leaving 10 bases of the junction unmatched.